What follows are 13 T cell receptor beta chains derived from one specimen sequenced in a study of blood T cell repertoires in COVID-19. Assay used: immunoSEQ multiplex PCR; TCRdb lists only in-frame clones, some missing. The sample has under 200,000 clones, approximately 91% seen once. Sequenced material: peripheral blood. All receptors derive from a man aged 18 to 30 with acute or convalescent COVID-19.

Remarks on this clone: The sample holds other DNA sequences that translate to the same CDR3. This chain connects TRBV18 to TRBJ1-2, with 8 bases aligning to TRBD1. The CDR3 is made up of 15 amino acids. Germline CDR1 reads KGHSH; CDR2 reads LQKENI. With 1 base clipped from V and 3 bases from J, the junction kept 4 bases outside the gene matches. The CDR3 reads CASSPRLTGDYGYTF. The CDR3 DNA follows: TGTGCCAGCTCACCACGATTGACAGGGGACTATGGCTACACCTTC.

V usage is TRBV9 and J usage is TRBJ2-7, with D possibly being TRBD2 (5 bases). The CDR3 is made up of 15 amino acids. V gave up 0 bases and J gave up 6 bases, with 16 bases separating them. Germline-derived CDR1 and CDR2 are SGDLS and YYNGEE. CDR3 sequence (DNA): TGTGCCAGCAGCGTAGACGGTGGGAGTCGGTCCGAGCAGTACTTC. This encodes CASSVDGGSRSEQYF.

The rearrangement joins TRBV9 to TRBJ2-7, with 15 nucleotides matching TRBD2. This CDR3 region has 15 residues. Germline CDR1 reads SGDLS; CDR2 reads YYNGEE. The trim removed 4 bases at V and 6 bases at J, leaving 5 bases unmatched. The CDR3 loop is CASSSRTSGRGEQYF. Here the CDR3 DNA reads TGTGCCAGCAGCTCACGGACTAGCGGGAGGGGCGAGCAGTACTTC.

The chain has TRBV14 and TRBJ1-1, with D hard to call. Germline V gene sequence: CDR1 SGHDN, CDR2 FVKESK. There are 13 residues in the CDR3. V was shortened by 1 base and J by 5 bases, with 8 bases between the two germline ends. This CDR3 reads CASSQVPGTEAFF. The CDR3 bases are TGTGCCAGCAGCCAAGTTCCGGGGACTGAAGCTTTCTTT. The variable domain in full, completed from reference TRBV14 and TRBJ1-1, reads EAGVTQFPSHSVIEKGQTVTLRCDPISGHDNLYWYRRVMGKEIKFLLHFVKESKQDESGMPNNRFLAERTGGTYSTLKVQPAELEDSGVYFCASSQVPGTEAFFGQGTRLTVV.

The CDR3 DNA reads TGTGCCAGCAGCCAAAGACAGGATATTAACTATGGCTACACCTTC. This gives the protein CASSQRQDINYGYTF. The chain joins TRBV3-1 (or the pseudogene TRBV3-2) to TRBJ1-2, with D perhaps matching TRBD1 (6 bases). V was clipped by 2 bases and J by 1 base, with 11 bases between them. Germline-derived CDR1 and CDR2 are LGHDT and YNNKEL (reference sequence). The CDR3 length is 15 residues.

The chain combines TRBV28 with TRBJ1-2, with unresolved D. Trimming shortened V by 7 bases and J by 3 bases, and 12 bases separated the two germline ends. Germline loops: CDR1 MDHEN, CDR2 SYDVKM. This CDR3 has 13 residues. The CDR3 region is CASKRTRDYGYTF. The CDR3 DNA reads as TGTGCCAGCAAGCGGACGAGGGACTATGGCTACACCTTC.

V and J are TRBV7-2 and TRBJ2-1, with 9 nucleotides matching TRBD1. CDR3 length: 16 residues. Trimming took 5 bases from V and 4 from J; bases not matched to a gene: 9. In germline, CDR1 is SGHTA, CDR2 FQGNSA. The CDR3 DNA reads as TGTGCCAGCAGCCCGTGGGACAGGGTGAAGTACAATGAGCAGTTCTTC. Protein product: CASSPWDRVKYNEQFF. Complete variable domain (other parts from reference TRBV7-2 and TRBJ2-1): GAGVSQSPSNKVTEKGKDVELRCDPISGHTALYWYRQSLGQGLEFLIYFQGNSAPDKSGLPSDRFSAERTGGSVSTLTIQRTQQEDSAVYLCASSPWDRVKYNEQFFGPGTRLTVL.

The chain carries TRBV6-5 and TRBJ2-3; D unresolved. Germline V gene data show CDR1 as MNHEY and CDR2 as SVGAGI. Trimming pared 5 bases from V and 2 bases from J, leaving 8 bases between. CDR3 length equals 13 residues. Here the CDR3 DNA reads TGTGCCAGCAGTCCAACTTTCACAGATACGCAGTATTTT. Residues: CASSPTFTDTQYF.

The rearrangement uses TRBV19 and TRBJ2-7, with TRBD1 as a possible D gene (5 bases). The CDR3 covers 17 residues. CDR1 is LNHDA, CDR2 SQIVND, per germline (reference sequence). Trimming pared 3 bases from V and 1 base from J, leaving 19 bases between. The CDR3, as DNA: TGTGCCAGTAGTATCCAAACGGCCTGGGCAGGGTCCTACGAGCAGTACTTC. Translating it yields CASSIQTAWAGSYEQYF.

V usage is TRBV3-1 (or the pseudogene TRBV3-2) and J usage is TRBJ2-3; 11 nucleotides align to TRBD2. Germline-derived CDR1 and CDR2 are LGHDT and YNNKEL (reference sequence). V was pared by 0 bases and J by 0 bases, with 11 bases of the junction left unmatched. This CDR3 contains 20 residues. The CDR3 sequence: CASSQESLAGEPVSTDTQYF. Written as DNA, the CDR3 is TGTGCCAGCAGCCAAGAATCACTAGCGGGAGAGCCTGTCAGCACAGATACGCAGTATTTT.

V and J are TRBV18 and TRBJ1-1; D unclear. The V end was cut by 0 bases, the J end by 7 bases, with 15 bases between. CDR1 KGHSH and CDR2 LQKENI come from the germline V gene. The CDR3 extends over 15 amino acids. Written as DNA, the CDR3 is TGTGCCAGCTCACCACCGAGTGGGAGGATGGGTGAAGCTTTCTTT. Translating gives CASSPPSGRMGEAFF.

DNA for the CDR3: TGCGCCAGCAGCTTGGCACCTAGCGGGGGGGAACAAGAGACCCAGTACTTC. It is translated as CASSLAPSGGEQETQYF. This chain connects TRBV5-1 to TRBJ2-5; 12 bases are a match to TRBD2. The germline V gene encodes CDR1 SGHRS and CDR2 YFSETQ. V lost 0 bases, J lost 2 bases, and 5 bases stayed unmatched. The CDR3 totals 17 residues.

This chain connects TRBV19 to TRBJ1-2; TRBD1 matches 7 bases. Germline V gives CDR1 LNHDA, CDR2 SQIVND (reference sequence). The V and J ends lost 2 bases and 3 bases, in that order; junction bases with no gene match: 0. There are 13 residues in the CDR3. The DNA for the CDR3 is TGTGCCAGTAGTATACAGGGGGACTATGGCTACACCTTC. Its translation: CASSIQGDYGYTF.